This T cell receptor (beta chain) was sequenced for a study of a mutant IDH1 vaccine in newly diagnosed glioma. Study in general: Treated patients comprised roughly 60% males and around 38% females, mean age roughly 43 years. Antecedent treatment encompassed radiotherapy, temozolomide, or their combination; the majority received both.

Sequencing used immunoSEQ multiplex PCR; TCRdb keeps in-frame clones, though not all of them. The sample contains about 15,000 clones, around 91% of which appear only once. As to time point: baseline, week 1 (first vaccination visit). Treatment indicated: pre-vaccination baseline after standard-of-care therapy. Notes on this clone: Antigen: not known.

Study results and limitations: Researchers report vaccine-induced immune responses in 93.3% of patients. The authors found pseudoprogression apparently unrelated to changes in top peripheral T cell clonotypes.

This CDR3 contains 13 residues. The germline CDR1 and CDR2 sequences are SNHLY and FYNNEI. After removal of 4 bases from V and 4 bases from J, the junction contained 3 bases not matched to a gene. The V gene is TRBV2, the J gene TRBJ1-2; 7 bases are a match to TRBD1. This clonotype was obtained from a woman in her forties with glioma. Some clones in this sample may be carry-over from other donors' samples. This specimen consisted of PBMCs, obtained from a glioma patient treated with radiotherapy, temozolomide or both. The CDR3 DNA follows: TGTGCCAGCAGTGGCGACAGGGCCTATGGCTACACCTTC. This codes for CASSGDRAYGYTF. The full variable domain, with the rest looked up from reference TRBV2 and TRBJ1-2, is EPEVTQTPSHQVTQMGQEVILRCVPISNHLYFYWYRQILGQKVEFLVSFYNNEISEKSEIFDDQFSVERPDGSNFTLKIRSTKLEDSAMYFCASSGDRAYGYTFGSGTRLTVV.